The 10 T cell receptor beta chains reported below all come from one sample, sequenced in a study of cytomegalovirus exposure and HLA in healthy donors. Use of 60 Vbeta and 13 Jbeta primers characterized the PCR. Measured with immunoSEQ multiplex PCR; TCRdb has only the in-frame clones, and not every one. Among 100,000 to 150,000 clones listed, approximately 76% were seen once. Sequencing input: PBMCs. These TCRs come from a man between 60 and 70 years old in good health and CMV-seropositive.

The chain has TRBV7-3 and TRBJ2-3, with 8 bases lining up with TRBD2. V shed 5 bases and J 1 base; nucleotides not matched to a gene: 8. Germline CDR1 and CDR2: SGHTA and FQGTGA. The CDR3 totals 16 residues. CDR3 amino acids: CASSLLAVAGTDTQYF. CDR3 in DNA: TGTGCCAGCAGCCTACTAGCGGTCGCCGGCACAGATACGCAGTATTTT.

The rearrangement joins TRBV5-1 to TRBJ1-2; a possible D gene is TRBD1 (6 bases). The CDR3 is 15 amino acids. V shed 4 bases and J shed 0 bases, with 13 bases lying between them. CDR1 is SGHRS and CDR2 is YFSETQ in the germline V gene. CDR3 in DNA: TGCGCCAGCAGCCCGAGGACAGACTCTAACTATGGCTACACCTTC. It is translated as CASSPRTDSNYGYTF.

The J gene is TRBJ2-5, the V gene TRBV7-9; weak D call: TRBD1 (6 bases). This CDR3 is built from 19 residues. V lost 5 bases to trimming and J lost 0 bases, with 25 bases between them. The germline gives CDR1 SEHNR, CDR2 FQNEAQ (reference sequence). The CDR3 spells CASSPKPWYRDLYQETQYF. The CDR3 nucleotides read TGTGCCAGCAGCCCTAAGCCTTGGTACAGGGATCTTTACCAAGAGACCCAGTACTTC. The full variable domain, with the rest looked up from reference TRBV7-9 and TRBJ2-5, is DTGVSQNPRHKITKRGQNVTFRCDPISEHNRLYWYRQTLGQGPEFLTYFQNEAQLEKSRLLSDRFSAERPKGSFSTLEIQRTEQGDSAMYLCASSPKPWYRDLYQETQYFGPGTRLLVL.

This chain links TRBV11-2 with TRBJ2-7; 7 nucleotides agree with TRBD1. The CDR3 has 16 residues. The germline V gene encodes CDR1 SGHAT and CDR2 FQNNGV. Trimming took 6 bases from V and 0 from J; bases not matched to a gene: 11. Written as DNA, the CDR3 is TGTGCCAGCAGAAATATCAGGGGGACATTCTCCTACGAGCAGTACTTC. Protein product: CASRNIRGTFSYEQYF.

This rearrangement joins TRBV28 to TRBJ1-5; the D is unclear. Germline values: CDR1 MDHEN, CDR2 SYDVKM. V gave up 7 bases and J gave up 1 base, with 11 bases separating them. This CDR3 region has 14 residues. The CDR3 DNA follows: TGTGCCAGCAAAAACCAGAGGAGCAATCAGCCCCAGCATTTT. Protein: CASKNQRSNQPQHF. Full variable domain (outside the CDR3, taken from reference TRBV28 and TRBJ1-5): DVKVTQSSRYLVKRTGEKVFLECVQDMDHENMFWYRQDPGLGLRLIYFSYDVKMKEKGDIPEGYSVSREKKERFSLILESASTNQTSMYLCASKNQRSNQPQHFGDGTRLSIL.

The chain uses TRBV11-1 and TRBJ2-1; 7 bases agree with TRBD1. Germline values: CDR1 SGHAT, CDR2 FQDESV (reference sequence). V was clipped by 0 bases and J by 4 bases; unmatched bases: 6. The length of the CDR3 is 16 residues. This CDR3 is CASSLARTGFYNEQFF. DNA of the CDR3: TGTGCCAGCAGCTTAGCTCGGACAGGATTTTACAATGAGCAGTTCTTC. The full variable domain, its missing parts supplied by reference TRBV11-1 and TRBJ2-1, is EAEVAQSPRYKITEKSQAVAFWCDPISGHATLYWYRQILGQGPELLVQFQDESVVDDSQLPKDRFSAERLKGVDSTLKIQPAELGDSAMYLCASSLARTGFYNEQFFGPGTRLTVL.

The chain carries TRBV7-9 and TRBJ1-5; 8 positions match TRBD1. The ends lost 5 bases at V and 11 bases at J; junction bases unmatched: 14. The CDR3 is 15 amino acids. In germline, CDR1 is SEHNR, CDR2 FQNEAQ (reference sequence). CDR3 amino acids: CASSDPGQGGVAQHF. The CDR3 nucleotides are TGTGCCAGCAGCGATCCTGGACAGGGAGGTGTGGCCCAGCATTTT.

This chain links TRBV7-3 with TRBJ2-1; no clear D. The V gene lost 1 base and the J gene lost 4 bases, with 11 bases spanning the gap. The CDR3 totals 15 residues. The V gene's germline CDR1 is SGHTA and CDR2 FQGTGA. The CDR3 protein is CASSLNPRQYNEQFF. The DNA for the CDR3 is TGTGCCAGCAGCTTAAACCCCCGTCAGTACAATGAGCAGTTCTTC. The full variable domain, completed using reference TRBV7-3 and TRBJ2-1, is GAGVSQTPSNKVTEKGKYVELRCDPISGHTALYWYRQSLGQGPEFLIYFQGTGAADDSGLPNDRFFAVRPEGSVSTLKIQRTERGDSAVYLCASSLNPRQYNEQFFGPGTRLTVL.

The rearrangement joins TRBV19 to TRBJ1-2; D possibly corresponds to TRBD1 (6 bases). Per germline, CDR1 LNHDA and CDR2 SQIVND (reference sequence). The ends were cut back, 1 base at V and 8 bases at J, with 17 bases in the middle. CDR3 length equals 15 residues. The DNA for the CDR3 is TGTGCCAGTAGTATAGCTATGGCGGGGGCCTTAGGCTACACCTTC. It translates to CASSIAMAGALGYTF.

V and J are TRBV7-9 and TRBJ2-1; D call uncertain. Germline V gene lookup returns CDR1 SEHNR and CDR2 FQNEAQ (reference sequence). The ends were cut back, 3 bases at V and 8 bases at J, with 11 bases in the middle. The CDR3 spans 13 residues. The DNA for the CDR3 is TGTGCCAGCAGCTTCCCCGGTAACTATGAGCAGTTCTTC. Translated: CASSFPGNYEQFF. The full variable domain, in which reference TRBV7-9 and TRBJ2-1 provide the parts outside the CDR3, is DTGVSQNPRHKITKRGQNVTFRCDPISEHNRLYWYRQTLGQGPEFLTYFQNEAQLEKSRLLSDRFSAERPKGSFSTLEIQRTEQGDSAMYLCASSFPGNYEQFFGPGTRLTVL.